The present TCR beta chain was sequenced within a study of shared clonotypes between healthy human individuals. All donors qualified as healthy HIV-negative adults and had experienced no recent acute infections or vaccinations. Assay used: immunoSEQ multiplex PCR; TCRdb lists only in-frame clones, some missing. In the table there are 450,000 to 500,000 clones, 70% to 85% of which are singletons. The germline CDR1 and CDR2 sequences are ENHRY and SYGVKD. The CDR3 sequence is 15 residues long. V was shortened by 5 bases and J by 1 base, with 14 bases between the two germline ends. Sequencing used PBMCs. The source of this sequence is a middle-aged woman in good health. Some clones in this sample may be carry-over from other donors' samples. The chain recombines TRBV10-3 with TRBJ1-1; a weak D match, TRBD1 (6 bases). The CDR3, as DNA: TGTGCCATCAGTAAAGGGGGGGTGGAGAACACTGAAGCTTTCTTT. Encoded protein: CAISKGGVENTEAFF.